This TCR beta chain was retrieved from a study of blood T cell repertoires in COVID-19. Turning to the study itself: Sources were T cells, B-cell-depleted T cells, or PBMCs; the material itself was cDNA or gDNA.

Profiled with immunoSEQ multiplex PCR; TCRdb holds only in-frame clones, not every one. The data hold under 300,000 clones, with roughly 80% observed a single time. The CDR3 loop spans 18 amino acids. V was clipped by 2 bases and J by 8 bases; unmatched bases: 16. Germline-derived CDR1 and CDR2 are MDHEN and SYDVKM. The gene calls are TRBV28 and TRBJ2-1, with 9 bases matching TRBD2. The source material was peripheral blood. This sequence was found in a woman between 18 and 29 years old with acute or convalescent COVID-19. The CDR3 nucleotides read TGTGCCAGCAGTTTAGTCTCGGGCCTAGCGGGATTCGTTGATGAGCAGTTCTTC. This sequence encodes CASSLVSGLAGFVDEQFF.